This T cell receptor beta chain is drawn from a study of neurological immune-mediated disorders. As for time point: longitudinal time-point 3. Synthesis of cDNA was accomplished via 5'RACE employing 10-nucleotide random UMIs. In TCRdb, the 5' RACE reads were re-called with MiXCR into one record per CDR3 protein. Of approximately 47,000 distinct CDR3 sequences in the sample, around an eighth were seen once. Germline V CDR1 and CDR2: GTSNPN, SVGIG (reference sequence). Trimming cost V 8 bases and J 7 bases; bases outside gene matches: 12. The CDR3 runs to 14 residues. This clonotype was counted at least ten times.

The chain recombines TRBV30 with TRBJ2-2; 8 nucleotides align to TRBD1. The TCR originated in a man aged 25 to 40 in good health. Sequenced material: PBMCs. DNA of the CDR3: TGTGCCGGAACGGCAGGGGGCCAGTTCGGGGAGCTGTTTTTT. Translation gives CAGTAGGQFGELFF.